This T cell receptor beta chain appears in the sequencing data of a study of prognosis after radiotherapy for stage I lung cancer. In the study overall: Stage I non-small cell lung cancer patients were enrolled from early 2018 to January 2019.

This clonotype appeared many times. A draw of roughly 5.8 milliliters of peripheral blood took place at each of two time points. From genomic DNA, TCR beta CDR3 was amplified by two-round multiplex PCR. Individual primers that were specific to each TRBV and TRBJ gene served in first-round PCR. TCRdb reprocessed the multiplex PCR reads via MiXCR and lists one record per CDR3 protein. The sample includes 30,000 to 35,000 distinct CDR3 sequences, about half of them seen just once. V was trimmed by 4 bases and J by 4 bases, leaving 13 bases between them. Germline V gene sequence: CDR1 SNHLY, CDR2 FYNNEI. The CDR3 is 15 residues long.

The sequence came from a donor of 50 years or more with non-small cell lung cancer. The gene calls are TRBV2 and TRBJ2-2; D possibly uses TRBD1 or TRBD2 (5 bases each). The sequenced sample was PBMCs, obtained before or after stereotactic body radiation therapy (not recorded which). The CDR3 sequence is CASSGQGRLTGELFF. For the CDR3, the DNA is TGTGCCAGCAGTGGCCAGGGACGGCTCACCGGGGAGCTGTTTTTT.